The 31 T cell receptor beta chains reported below all come from one sample, sequenced in a study of CD8+ T cells in alopecia areata (dated by TCRdb to 2016 to 2019). The method behind the library was the immunoSEQ multiplex PCR assay. For TCR sequencing, RNA was extracted from every sample and reverse transcribed into cDNA to serve as template. TCRdb limited this immuneACCESS table to in-frame rearrangements with V and J called. A share of clones is missing; checked studies link under half to unresolved V genes, and the rest is unexplained. This sample gives about 98,000 clones in total; nearly 45% of them show up just once. Clones ranked in the top ten supply around 0.8% of the sample. The specimen sequenced was CD4+ T cells sorted from blood. These receptors all stem from a human donor with alopecia areata.

This chain uses TRBV29-1 with TRBJ2-5; D gene ambiguous. The CDR3 is made up of 11 amino acids. V was pared by 3 bases and J by 5 bases, with 7 bases between. Germline CDR1 SQVTM, CDR2 ANQGSEA. The CDR3 DNA reads as TGCAGCGTTGATGTCGGGGAGACCCAGTACTTC. It codes for CSVDVGETQYF. Variable domain in full (rest from reference TRBV29-1 and TRBJ2-5): SAVISQKPSRDICQRGTSLTIQCQVDSQVTMMFWYRQQPGQSLTLIATANQGSEATYESGFVIDKFPISRPNLTFSTLTVSNMSPEDSSIYLCSVDVGETQYFGPGTRLLVL.

This clone was detected only a few times. In the same sample, other DNA sequences code for this CDR3. The DNA of the CDR3 is TGCAGCGTGGGGGGAATGAACACTGAAGCTTTCTTT. Encoded protein: CSVGGMNTEAFF. The chain joins TRBV29-1 to TRBJ1-1, with a tentative D call TRBD1 (5 bases). The germline CDR1 and CDR2 sequences are SQVTM and ANQGSEA. V was cut by 6 bases and J by 0 bases, with 8 bases left in between. The CDR3 totals 12 residues.

The chain uses TRBV10-2 and TRBJ2-7; the D is unclear. This CDR3 is built from 11 residues. V was cut by 6 bases and J by 3 bases, with 6 bases left in between. Germline assignment: CDR1 WSHSY and CDR2 SAAADI. CDR3 region: CASRNGYEQYF. The CDR3 nucleotides are TGCGCCAGCAGAAATGGCTACGAGCAGTACTTC.

This clone was seen only a few times. This chain links TRBV29-1 with TRBJ2-7; no definite D call. In germline, CDR1 is SQVTM, CDR2 ANQGSEA. V was clipped by 4 bases and J by 3 bases, with 7 bases between them. The CDR3 has 11 residues. DNA for the CDR3: TGCAGCGTTGTGGTCGACTACGAGCAGTACTTC. Its protein is CSVVVDYEQYF.

This clone appeared a few times. The V and J genes are TRBV29-1 and TRBJ1-2, with D tentatively TRBD1 (6 bases). Per germline, CDR1 SQVTM and CDR2 ANQGSEA. Deletions cut 6 bases from V and 7 bases from J, with 12 bases between. CDR3 length: 11 amino acids. The CDR3 spells CSVLRGGGYTF. The CDR3 nucleotides are TGCAGCGTATTGCGAGGGGGTGGCTACACCTTC.

This sequence joins TRBV18 and TRBJ1-1, with TRBD1 matching 7 bases. The CDR3 length is 16 residues. The V segment lost 1 base and the J segment 4 bases; nucleotides outside the gene matches: 9. Germline CDR1 and CDR2: KGHSH and LQKENI. The CDR3 protein is CASSPQSTGDSTEAFF. The CDR3 DNA reads as TGTGCCAGCTCACCACAGAGTACAGGGGATTCCACTGAAGCTTTCTTT.

The chain couples TRBV29-1 to TRBJ1-6; D remains ambiguous. Germline loops: CDR1 SQVTM, CDR2 ANQGSEA. V was pared by 6 bases and J by 0 bases, with 9 bases between. The CDR3 spans 14 residues. The CDR3 reads CSVQTSSYNSPLHF. The DNA of the CDR3 is TGCAGCGTACAAACTAGCTCCTATAATTCACCCCTCCACTTT. Filled out from reference TRBV29-1 and TRBJ1-6, the complete variable domain reads SAVISQKPSRDICQRGTSLTIQCQVDSQVTMMFWYRQQPGQSLTLIATANQGSEATYESGFVIDKFPISRPNLTFSTLTVSNMSPEDSSIYLCSVQTSSYNSPLHFGNGTRLTVT.

This chain links TRBV25-1 with TRBJ2-2; D possibly corresponds to TRBD1 (6 bases). CDR1 is MGHDK and CDR2 is SYGVNS in the germline V gene. The CDR3 has 13 amino acids. V was trimmed by 11 bases and J by 5 bases, leaving 15 bases between them. In nucleotides, the CDR3 is TGTGCCCGCAAAGGGGGTGGGACCGGGGAGCTGTTTTTT. Translated: CARKGGGTGELFF.

This chain connects TRBV2 to TRBJ1-5; unclear D gene. Germline V gene data show CDR1 as SNHLY and CDR2 as FYNNEI. This CDR3 contains 13 residues. Between the trimmed V and J ends, which lost 3 bases and 2 bases, there was a span of 5 bases. The CDR3 coding sequence is TGTGCCAGCAGTGAGGAGGGCAATCAGCCCCAGCATTTT. Its protein is CASSEEGNQPQHF. The variable domain in full, completed from reference TRBV2 and TRBJ1-5, reads EPEVTQTPSHQVTQMGQEVILRCVPISNHLYFYWYRQILGQKVEFLVSFYNNEISEKSEIFDDQFSVERPDGSNFTLKIRSTKLEDSAMYFCASSEEGNQPQHFGDGTRLSIL.

V is TRBV6-5 and J is TRBJ2-5; D is unclear. CDR3 length: 14 residues. Trimming took off 5 bases at V and 4 bases at J, with 14 bases between the two ends. CDR1 and CDR2 from the germline V gene are MNHEY and SVGAGI. Here the CDR3 reads CASSPQGPPETQYF. CDR3 in DNA: TGTGCCAGCAGTCCCCAAGGTCCCCCAGAGACCCAGTACTTC.

The J gene is TRBJ2-5, the V gene TRBV2, with TRBD1 matching over 8 bases. V trimming: 6 bases; J trimming: 5 bases; junction bases outside the gene matches: 11. Per germline, CDR1 SNHLY and CDR2 FYNNEI. There are 15 residues in the CDR3. DNA for the CDR3: TGTGCCAGCAGACCGGACAGGGTATCGGGCGAGACCCAGTACTTC. Translating gives CASRPDRVSGETQYF.

The chain joins TRBV29-1 to TRBJ2-1; 7 nucleotides match TRBD1. The germline V gene encodes CDR1 SQVTM and CDR2 ANQGSEA. The CDR3 contains 13 residues. Losses at the gene ends were 3 bases for V and 5 bases for J; bases not matched to a gene: 4. The CDR3 region is CSVDRTGDNEQFF. DNA for the CDR3: TGCAGCGTTGATCGGACAGGAGACAATGAGCAGTTCTTC.

The chain links TRBV5-1 to TRBJ2-7; maybe TRBD1 (6 bases). This CDR3 has 12 amino acids. Trimming removed 5 bases from V and 3 bases from J, with 9 bases in between. CDR1 and CDR2 (germline): SGHRS, YFSETQ. The CDR3 is CASRMTGYEQYF. The CDR3 DNA reads TGCGCCAGCAGGATGACAGGCTACGAGCAGTACTTC.

The CDR3 sequence: CSVGQLTEAFF. The CDR3 DNA sequence: TGCAGCGTCGGACAGCTTACTGAAGCTTTCTTT. The chain is built from TRBV29-1 and TRBJ1-1, with D tentatively TRBD1 (6 bases). V lost 6 bases and J 5 bases, leaving 10 bases between the germline ends. The CDR3 length is 11 residues. CDR1 is SQVTM, CDR2 ANQGSEA, per germline.

This clone has only a few counts. The V gene is TRBV30, the J gene TRBJ1-1, with TRBD1 as a possible D gene (6 bases). Germline-derived CDR1 and CDR2 are GTSNPN and SVGIG (reference sequence). The CDR3 sequence is 12 residues long. Trimming shortened V by 4 bases and J by 5 bases, and 11 bases separated the two germline ends. Written as DNA, the CDR3 is TGTGCCTGGAATCAGGGGCGGACTGAAGCTTTCTTT. Amino acid sequence: CAWNQGRTEAFF. Full variable domain (missing parts from reference TRBV30 and TRBJ1-1): SQTIHQWPATLVQPVGSPLSLECTVEGTSNPNLYWYRQAAGRGLQLLFYSVGIGQISSEVPQNLSASRPQDRQFILSSKKLLLSDSGFYLCAWNQGRTEAFFGQGTRLTVV.

In its sample, this clone was seen a few times. The chain links TRBV6-5 to TRBJ1-5; D perhaps matches TRBD1 (5 bases). This CDR3 region has 14 residues. Germline CDR1 and CDR2: MNHEY and SVGAGI. The ends were cut back, 5 bases at V and 1 base at J, with 9 bases in the middle. The CDR3: CASSGDGSNQPQHF. CDR3 in DNA: TGTGCCAGCAGTGGGGACGGGAGCAATCAGCCCCAGCATTTT.

This chain connects TRBV30 to TRBJ2-5, with D perhaps matching TRBD2 (6 bases). Trimming removed 7 bases from V and 1 base from J, with 10 bases in between. The CDR3 has 12 amino acids. Germline V CDR1 and CDR2: GTSNPN, SVGIG (reference sequence). The CDR3 bases are TGTGCCTCTCTGGGGGGCCAAGAGACCCAGTACTTC. Encoded protein: CASLGGQETQYF. The variable domain in full, completed from reference TRBV30 and TRBJ2-5, reads SQTIHQWPATLVQPVGSPLSLECTVEGTSNPNLYWYRQAAGRGLQLLFYSVGIGQISSEVPQNLSASRPQDRQFILSSKKLLLSDSGFYLCASLGGQETQYFGPGTRLLVL.

This clone was observed at least ten times. The sample carries other DNA sequences with the same CDR3. The chain carries TRBV28 and TRBJ2-5; no firm D call. Germline V gives CDR1 MDHEN, CDR2 SYDVKM. Trimming stripped 9 bases from V and 5 bases from J, with 7 bases between. This CDR3 spans 10 amino acids. The CDR3: CASGRETQYF. Here the CDR3 DNA reads TGTGCCAGTGGAAGGGAGACCCAGTACTTC.

The V and J genes are TRBV2 and TRBJ2-2; perhaps D is TRBD1 or TRBD2 (5 bases each). The germline V gene encodes CDR1 SNHLY and CDR2 FYNNEI. The germline V and J ends were trimmed by 5 bases and 3 bases, with 13 bases remaining between them. The CDR3 totals 15 residues. The CDR3 protein is CASSRDGVYTGELFF. The CDR3 bases are TGTGCCAGCAGTCGGGACGGGGTCTACACCGGGGAGCTGTTTTTT.

The V call is TRBV5-1, the J call TRBJ2-3; possible D gene TRBD2, 5 bases. Germline assignment: CDR1 SGHRS and CDR2 YFSETQ. V was clipped by 3 bases and J by 2 bases, with 19 bases between them. The CDR3 totals 17 residues. DNA of the CDR3: TGCGCCAGCAGCTCCCAAATGGAGCGGTTCCCCACAGATACGCAGTATTTT. This gives the protein CASSSQMERFPTDTQYF. Full variable domain (missing parts from reference TRBV5-1 and TRBJ2-3): KAGVTQTPRYLIKTRGQQVTLSCSPISGHRSVSWYQQTPGQGLQFLFEYFSETQRNKGNFPGRFSGRQFSNSRSEMNVSTLELGDSALYLCASSSQMERFPTDTQYFGPGTRLTVL.

This clone was seen a handful of times. The CDR3 coding sequence is TGTGCCAGCAGGCCTAGAGAGAACACTGAAGCTTTCTTT. This gives the protein CASRPRENTEAFF. This rearrangement joins TRBV7-9 to TRBJ1-1, with D unresolved. The CDR3 runs 13 residues. CDR1 SEHNR and CDR2 FQNEAQ come from the germline V gene (reference sequence). The V end was cut by 6 bases, the J end by 1 base, with 9 bases between.

This clone was picked up a small number of times. The chain couples TRBV29-1 to TRBJ2-5; D may be TRBD1 or TRBD2 (5 bases each). In germline, CDR1 is SQVTM, CDR2 ANQGSEA. The V and J ends lost 3 bases and 5 bases respectively, with 19 bases between them. The CDR3 totals 15 residues. The chain's CDR3 is CSVDRGGTHAETQYF. In nucleotides, the CDR3 is TGCAGCGTTGATCGCGGTGGGACCCACGCGGAGACCCAGTACTTC.

This clone was seen a few times. This chain connects TRBV28 to TRBJ2-7; D uncertain. The germline gives CDR1 MDHEN, CDR2 SYDVKM. This CDR3 has 14 residues. V was pared by 2 bases and J by 5 bases, with 13 bases between. The DNA of the CDR3 is TGTGCCAGCAGTTTACGGGCAGTTACCCACGAGCAGTACTTC. Residues: CASSLRAVTHEQYF.

Only a few counts were recorded for this clone. The chain has TRBV19 and TRBJ2-1; tentatively, D is TRBD1 (6 bases). V lost 6 bases to trimming and J lost 4 bases, with 10 bases between them. CDR3 length: 13 amino acids. Germline loops: CDR1 LNHDA, CDR2 SQIVND (reference sequence). The CDR3 region has the DNA TGTGCCAGTAGACCGGACAGTTACAATGAGCAGTTCTTC. Translated: CASRPDSYNEQFF. Variable domain in full (rest from reference TRBV19 and TRBJ2-1): DGGITQSPKYLFRKEGQNVTLSCEQNLNHDAMYWYRQDPGQGLRLIYYSQIVNDFQKGDIAEGYSVSREKKESFPLTVTSAQKNPTAFYLCASRPDSYNEQFFGPGTRLTVL.

This chain connects TRBV29-1 to TRBJ1-5, with a tentative D call TRBD1 (6 bases). CDR1 is SQVTM and CDR2 is ANQGSEA in the germline V gene. CDR3 size: 13 residues. Trimming pared 4 bases from V and 5 bases from J, leaving 12 bases between. CDR3 bases: TGCAGCGTTGCCGACAGGTCGGATCAGCCCCAGCATTTT. This codes for CSVADRSDQPQHF.

V is TRBV29-1 and J is TRBJ2-5; no reliable D call. TRBJ2-7 explains the end of the DNA better; the J call may be wrong. The CDR3 has 12 residues. Germline-derived CDR1 and CDR2 are SQVTM and ANQGSEA. The chain's CDR3 is CSVEQAGYEQYF. CDR3 in DNA: TGCAGCGTTGAGCAGGCTGGCTACGAGCAGTACTTC.

This clone was detected once. This chain joins TRBV28 and TRBJ2-2; no firm D call. The CDR3 extends over 12 amino acids. Germline CDR1 reads MDHEN; CDR2 reads SYDVKM. V lost 8 bases and J lost 5, with 9 bases in between. In DNA, the CDR3 is TGTGCCAGCGGTGGGCTTACCGGGGAGCTGTTTTTT. Amino acids: CASGGLTGELFF.

In its sample, this clone was seen a few times. The chain couples TRBV28 to TRBJ1-2; D gene ambiguous. The ends were cut back, 8 bases at V and 5 bases at J, with 9 bases in the middle. Per the germline V gene, CDR1 is MDHEN and CDR2 is SYDVKM. This CDR3 region has 11 residues. The CDR3, as DNA: TGTGCCAGCGAGGACTTGTATGGCTACACCTTC. Its protein is CASEDLYGYTF.

The rearrangement uses TRBV5-1 and TRBJ2-7; 8 nucleotides agree with TRBD1. The V segment lost 4 bases and the J segment 6 bases; nucleotides outside the gene matches: 9. The CDR3 runs to 14 residues. The germline CDR1 and CDR2 sequences are SGHRS and YFSETQ. The chain's CDR3 is CASSASTGVTEQYF. For the CDR3, the DNA is TGCGCCAGCAGCGCCTCGACAGGGGTAACCGAGCAGTACTTC. The full variable domain, in which reference TRBV5-1 and TRBJ2-7 provide the parts outside the CDR3, is KAGVTQTPRYLIKTRGQQVTLSCSPISGHRSVSWYQQTPGQGLQFLFEYFSETQRNKGNFPGRFSGRQFSNSRSEMNVSTLELGDSALYLCASSASTGVTEQYFGPGTRLTVT.

Written as DNA, the CDR3 is TGCAGCGCAGTCCTGACAGTAGGAAACACCATATATTTT. This gives the protein CSAVLTVGNTIYF. This sequence joins TRBV29-1 and TRBJ1-3; D is perhaps TRBD1 (5 bases). This CDR3 region has 13 residues. The germline gives CDR1 SQVTM, CDR2 ANQGSEA. V was trimmed by 7 bases and J by 4 bases, leaving 14 bases between them.

This clone has just one count. The chain uses TRBV30 and TRBJ2-2, with unresolved D. V was clipped by 2 bases and J by 1 base, with 11 bases between them. Germline CDR1 reads GTSNPN; CDR2 reads SVGIG (reference sequence). The CDR3 is 15 amino acids. CDR3 protein: CAWSRQVMNTGELFF. In DNA, the CDR3 is TGTGCCTGGAGTCGGCAGGTCATGAACACCGGGGAGCTGTTTTTT. Together with reference TRBV30 and TRBJ2-2, the CDR3 gives the full variable domain: SQTIHQWPATLVQPVGSPLSLECTVEGTSNPNLYWYRQAAGRGLQLLFYSVGIGQISSEVPQNLSASRPQDRQFILSSKKLLLSDSGFYLCAWSRQVMNTGELFFGEGSRLTVL.